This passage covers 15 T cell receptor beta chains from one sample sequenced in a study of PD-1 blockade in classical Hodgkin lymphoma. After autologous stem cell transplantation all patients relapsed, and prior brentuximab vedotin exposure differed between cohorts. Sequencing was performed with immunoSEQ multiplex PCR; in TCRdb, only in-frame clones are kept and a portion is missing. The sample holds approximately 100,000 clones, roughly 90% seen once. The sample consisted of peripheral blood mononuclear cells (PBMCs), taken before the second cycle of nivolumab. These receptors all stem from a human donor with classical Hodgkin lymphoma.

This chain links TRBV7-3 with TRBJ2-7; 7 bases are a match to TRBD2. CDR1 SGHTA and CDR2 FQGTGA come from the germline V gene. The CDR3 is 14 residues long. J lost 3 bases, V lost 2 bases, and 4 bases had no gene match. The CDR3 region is CASSLQAGFYEQYF. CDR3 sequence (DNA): TGTGCCAGCAGCTTACAAGCGGGGTTCTACGAGCAGTACTTC.

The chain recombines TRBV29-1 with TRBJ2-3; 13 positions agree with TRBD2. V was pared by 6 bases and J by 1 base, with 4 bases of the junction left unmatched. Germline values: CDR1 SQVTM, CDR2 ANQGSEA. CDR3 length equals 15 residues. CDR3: CSVRLAGGGTDTQYF. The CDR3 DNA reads TGCAGCGTCCGACTAGCGGGGGGCGGCACAGATACGCAGTATTTT.

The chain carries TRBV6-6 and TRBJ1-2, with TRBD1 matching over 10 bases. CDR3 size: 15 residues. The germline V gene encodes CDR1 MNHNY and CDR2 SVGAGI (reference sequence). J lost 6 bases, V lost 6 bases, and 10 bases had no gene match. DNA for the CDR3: TGTGCCAGCAGCCCTACCACCGGGACAGGGGATGGCTACACCTTC. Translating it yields CASSPTTGTGDGYTF.

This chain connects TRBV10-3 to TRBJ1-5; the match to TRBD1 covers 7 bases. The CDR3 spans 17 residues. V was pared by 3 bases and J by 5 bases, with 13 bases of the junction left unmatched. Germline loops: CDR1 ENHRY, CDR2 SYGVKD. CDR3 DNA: TGTGCCATCAGTGACCCCGCTACAGGGGTAGCGGATCAGCCCCAGCATTTT. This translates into CAISDPATGVADQPQHF.

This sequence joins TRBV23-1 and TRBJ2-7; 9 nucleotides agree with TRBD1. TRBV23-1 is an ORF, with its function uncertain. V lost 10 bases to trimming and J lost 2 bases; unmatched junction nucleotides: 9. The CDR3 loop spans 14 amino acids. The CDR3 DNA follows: TGCGCCACCCCCAGACAGGGGGGCCCCTACGAGCAGTACTTC. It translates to CATPRQGGPYEQYF.

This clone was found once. The CDR3: CASSEWVPTDTQYF. In DNA form, the CDR3 reads TGCGCCAGCAGTGAGTGGGTACCCACAGATACGCAGTATTTT. The chain joins TRBV10-1 to TRBJ2-3; D is unresolved. Germline V gene sequence: CDR1 WNHNN, CDR2 SYGVQD (reference sequence). With 1 base removed from V and 2 bases from J, the gap between germline ends came to 7 bases. The CDR3 is 14 amino acids.

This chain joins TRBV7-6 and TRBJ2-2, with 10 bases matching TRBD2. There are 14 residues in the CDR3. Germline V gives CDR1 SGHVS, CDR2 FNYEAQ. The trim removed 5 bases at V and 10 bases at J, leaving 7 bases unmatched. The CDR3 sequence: CASSPWTSGVELFF. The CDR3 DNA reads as TGTGCCAGCAGCCCATGGACTAGCGGTGTGGAGCTGTTTTTT. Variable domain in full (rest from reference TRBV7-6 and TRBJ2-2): GAGVSQSPRYKVTKRGQDVALRCDPISGHVSLYWYRQALGQGPEFLTYFNYEAQQDKSGLPNDRFSAERPEGSISTLTIQRTEQRDSAMYRCASSPWTSGVELFFGEGSRLTVL.

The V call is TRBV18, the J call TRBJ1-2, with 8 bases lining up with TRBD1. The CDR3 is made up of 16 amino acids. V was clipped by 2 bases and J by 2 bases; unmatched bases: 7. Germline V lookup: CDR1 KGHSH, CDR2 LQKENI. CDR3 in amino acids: CASSPNLGQVNYGYTF. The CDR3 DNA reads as TGTGCCAGCTCACCAAATTTGGGACAGGTGAACTATGGCTACACCTTC.

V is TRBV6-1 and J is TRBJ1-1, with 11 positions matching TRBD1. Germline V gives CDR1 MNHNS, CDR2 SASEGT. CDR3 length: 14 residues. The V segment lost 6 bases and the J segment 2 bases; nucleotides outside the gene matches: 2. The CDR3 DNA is TGTGCCAGCAGCCGGACAGGGGGCAACACTGAAGCTTTCTTT. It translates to CASSRTGGNTEAFF.

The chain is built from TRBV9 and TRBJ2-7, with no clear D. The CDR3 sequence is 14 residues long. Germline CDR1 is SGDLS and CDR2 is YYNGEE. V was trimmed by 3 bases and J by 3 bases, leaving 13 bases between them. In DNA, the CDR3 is TGTGCCAGCAGCGCCGGAACTCCCTACTACGAGCAGTACTTC. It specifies CASSAGTPYYEQYF.

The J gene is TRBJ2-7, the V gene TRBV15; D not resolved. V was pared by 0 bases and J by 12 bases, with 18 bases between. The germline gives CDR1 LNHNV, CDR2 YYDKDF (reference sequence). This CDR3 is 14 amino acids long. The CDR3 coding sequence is TGTGCCACCAGCAGAGATCCCCTGACATCAGCGTTGTACTTC. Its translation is CATSRDPLTSALYF.

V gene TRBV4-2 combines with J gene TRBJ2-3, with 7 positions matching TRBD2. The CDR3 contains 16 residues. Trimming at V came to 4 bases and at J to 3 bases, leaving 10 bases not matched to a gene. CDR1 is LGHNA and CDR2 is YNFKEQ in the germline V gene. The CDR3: CASSPSPGGITDTQYF. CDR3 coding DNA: TGTGCCAGCAGCCCAAGTCCCGGGGGGATAACAGATACGCAGTATTTT.

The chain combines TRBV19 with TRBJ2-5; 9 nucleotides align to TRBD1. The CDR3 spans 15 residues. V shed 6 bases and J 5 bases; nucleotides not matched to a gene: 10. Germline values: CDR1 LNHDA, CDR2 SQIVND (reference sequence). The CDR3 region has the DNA TGTGCCAGTAGCAACGACAGGGGGGGATCCGAGACCCAGTACTTC. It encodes CASSNDRGGSETQYF.

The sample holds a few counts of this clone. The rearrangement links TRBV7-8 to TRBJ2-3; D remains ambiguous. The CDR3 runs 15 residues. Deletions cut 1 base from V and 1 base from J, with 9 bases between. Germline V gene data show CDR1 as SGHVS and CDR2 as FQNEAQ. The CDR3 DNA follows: TGTGCCAGCAGCTTAGGCCAGGACCGCACAGATACGCAGTATTTT. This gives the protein CASSLGQDRTDTQYF.

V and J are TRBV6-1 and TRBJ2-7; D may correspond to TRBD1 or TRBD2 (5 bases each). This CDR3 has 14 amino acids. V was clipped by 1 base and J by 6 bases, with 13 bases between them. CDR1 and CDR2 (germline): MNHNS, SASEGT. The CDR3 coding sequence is TGTGCCAGCAGTGAAGGTGAGGGGCTGACCGAGCAGTACTTC. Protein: CASSEGEGLTEQYF.